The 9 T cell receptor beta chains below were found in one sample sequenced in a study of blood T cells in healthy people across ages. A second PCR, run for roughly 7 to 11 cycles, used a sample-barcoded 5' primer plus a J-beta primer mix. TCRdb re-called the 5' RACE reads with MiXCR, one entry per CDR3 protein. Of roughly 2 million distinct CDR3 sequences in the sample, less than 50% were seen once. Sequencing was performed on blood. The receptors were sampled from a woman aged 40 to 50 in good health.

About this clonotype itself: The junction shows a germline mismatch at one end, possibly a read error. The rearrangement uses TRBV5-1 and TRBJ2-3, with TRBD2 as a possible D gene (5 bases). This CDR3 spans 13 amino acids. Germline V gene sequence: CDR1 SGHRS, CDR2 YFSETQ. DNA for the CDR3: TGCGCCAGCAGCCGACAAAACGGGGATACGCGGTATTTT. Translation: CASSRQNGDTRYF.

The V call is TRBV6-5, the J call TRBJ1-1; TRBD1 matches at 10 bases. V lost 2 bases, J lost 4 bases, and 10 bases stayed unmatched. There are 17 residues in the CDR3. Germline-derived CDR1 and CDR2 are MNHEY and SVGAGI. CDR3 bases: TGTGCCAGCAGTTACCCGACCTACGGGACAGGGGTCACTGAAGCTTTCTTT. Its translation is CASSYPTYGTGVTEAFF.

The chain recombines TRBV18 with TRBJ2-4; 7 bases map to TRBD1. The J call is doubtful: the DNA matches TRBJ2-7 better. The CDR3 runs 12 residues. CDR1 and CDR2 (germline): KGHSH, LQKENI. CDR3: CASAQGQGEQYF. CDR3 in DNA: TGTGCCAGCGCACAGGGGCAGGGCGAGCAGTACTTC.

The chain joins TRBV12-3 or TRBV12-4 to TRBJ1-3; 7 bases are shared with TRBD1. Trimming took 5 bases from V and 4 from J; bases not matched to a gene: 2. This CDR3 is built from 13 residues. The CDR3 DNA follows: TGTGCCAGCAGTACGGGACAGGGAAACACCATATATTTT. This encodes CASSTGQGNTIYF.

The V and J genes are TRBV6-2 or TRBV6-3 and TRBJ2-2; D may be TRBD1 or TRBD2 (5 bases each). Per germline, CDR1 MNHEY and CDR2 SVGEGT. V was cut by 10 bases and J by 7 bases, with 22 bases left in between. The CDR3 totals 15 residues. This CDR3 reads CATLSTGAGNGELFF. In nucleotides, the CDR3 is TGTGCCACCCTGAGCACCGGGGCAGGAAACGGGGAGCTGTTTTTT.

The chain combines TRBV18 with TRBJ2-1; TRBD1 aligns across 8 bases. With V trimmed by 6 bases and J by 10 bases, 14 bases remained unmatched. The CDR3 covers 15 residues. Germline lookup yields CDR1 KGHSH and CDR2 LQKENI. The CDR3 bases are TGTGCCAGCTCGTTTGACAGGGGCCCTTGGAACGAGCAGTTCTTC. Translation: CASSFDRGPWNEQFF.

CDR3 region: CASSFRTSGGTTQYF. CDR3 nucleotides: TGTGCCAGCAGTTTTCGGACTAGCGGGGGAACTACCCAGTACTTC. The J gene is TRBJ2-5, the V gene TRBV28; 13 nucleotides match TRBD2. The CDR3 totals 15 residues. Unmatched junction bases numbered 6, after V lost 3 bases and J lost 8 bases. From germline, CDR1 is MDHEN and CDR2 SYDVKM. The whole variable domain, remainder taken from reference TRBV28 and TRBJ2-5, is DVKVTQSSRYLVKRTGEKVFLECVQDMDHENMFWYRQDPGLGLRLIYFSYDVKMKEKGDIPEGYSVSREKKERFSLILESASTNQTSMYLCASSFRTSGGTTQYFGPGTRLLVL.

The CDR3 spells CATSTLDSYNEQFF. The CDR3, as DNA: TGTGCCACCAGCACCTTGGACAGCTACAATGAGCAGTTCTTC. This chain uses TRBV15 with TRBJ2-1; possible D gene TRBD1, 6 bases. Trimming cost V 4 bases and J 3 bases, with 10 bases left between them. Germline-derived CDR1 and CDR2 are LNHNV and YYDKDF (reference sequence). The CDR3 has 14 residues.

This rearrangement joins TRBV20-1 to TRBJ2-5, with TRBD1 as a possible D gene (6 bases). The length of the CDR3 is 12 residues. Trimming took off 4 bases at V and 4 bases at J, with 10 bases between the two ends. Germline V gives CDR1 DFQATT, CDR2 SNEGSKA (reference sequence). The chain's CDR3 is CSANRVVETQYF. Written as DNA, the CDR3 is TGCAGTGCTAACAGGGTCGTAGAGACCCAGTACTTC.